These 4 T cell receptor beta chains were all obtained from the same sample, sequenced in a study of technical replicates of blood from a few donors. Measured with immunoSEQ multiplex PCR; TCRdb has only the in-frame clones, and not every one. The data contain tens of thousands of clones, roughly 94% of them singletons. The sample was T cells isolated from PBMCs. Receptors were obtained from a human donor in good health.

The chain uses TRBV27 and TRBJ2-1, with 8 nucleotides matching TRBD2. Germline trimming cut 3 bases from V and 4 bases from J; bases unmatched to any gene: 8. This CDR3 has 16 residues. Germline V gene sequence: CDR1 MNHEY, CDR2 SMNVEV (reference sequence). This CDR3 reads CASSLFASGFYNEQFF. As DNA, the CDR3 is TGTGCCAGCAGTTTGTTCGCTAGCGGGTTTTACAATGAGCAGTTCTTC.

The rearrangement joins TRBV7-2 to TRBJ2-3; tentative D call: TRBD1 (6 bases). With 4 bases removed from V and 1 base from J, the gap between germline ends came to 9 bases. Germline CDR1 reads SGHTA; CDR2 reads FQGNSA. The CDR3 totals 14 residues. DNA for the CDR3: TGTGCCAGCAGCTCATGGACAGGCACAGATACGCAGTATTTT. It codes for CASSSWTGTDTQYF.

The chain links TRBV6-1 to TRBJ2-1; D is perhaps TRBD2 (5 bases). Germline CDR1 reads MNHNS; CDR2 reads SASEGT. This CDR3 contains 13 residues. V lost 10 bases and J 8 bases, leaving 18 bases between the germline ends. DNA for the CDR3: TGTGCCACCGCGCTGAGGAGTAGCGATGAGCAGTTCTTC. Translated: CATALRSSDEQFF.

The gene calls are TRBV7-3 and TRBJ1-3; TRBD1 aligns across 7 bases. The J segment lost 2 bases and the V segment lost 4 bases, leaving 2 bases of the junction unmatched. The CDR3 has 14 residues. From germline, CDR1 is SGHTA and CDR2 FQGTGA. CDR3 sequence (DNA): TGTGCCAGCAGCTACACAGGGGCTGGAAACACCATATATTTT. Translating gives CASSYTGAGNTIYF.